One and the same sample provided the 11 T cell receptor beta chains below, sequenced in a study of post-analysis software for immune sequencing data (dated by TCRdb to the mid-2010s). General conclusions and limits of the study: Roughly 5 TRBV segments, including TRBV5-6, TRBV5-1 and TRBV20-1, were significantly more frequent in patients than controls.

Antigen specificity for these receptors is unknown. Receptor libraries were prepared by PCR. Sequencing used an Illumina HiSeq 2500. To reduce PCR and sequencing biases, unique molecular identifiers were incorporated into the TCR beta cDNA libraries. TCRdb passed the public sequencing reads through fastp at Q25 and MiXCR, retaining productive beta sequences. Identical CDR3 protein sequences are pooled into one entry, listed with their most common genes and DNA. The sample contains about 200,000 distinct CDR3 sequences, approximately 28% of them found a single time. The ten largest clonotypes hold nearly 3.5% of the sample. The source material was blood. The receptors originated from a girl aged 2 to 17 with multiple sclerosis.

In its sample, this clonotype was seen many times. This CDR3 reads CASSYNRGREQYF. CDR3 sequence (DNA): TGTGCCAGCAGCTACAACAGGGGGCGCGAGCAGTACTTC. The chain has TRBV7-2 and TRBJ2-7; 9 positions match TRBD1. The CDR3 runs 13 residues. The germline V gene has CDR1 SGHTA and CDR2 FQGNSA. J was trimmed by 6 bases and V by 4 bases; bases with no gene match: 4.

In the case of this clonotype: A read error may be the cause here, since a much bigger clone is one base away. The CDR3 loop reads CASKQGREQYF. DNA for the CDR3: TGTGCCAGCAAACAGGGCCGTGAGCAGTACTTC. The chain recombines TRBV6-5 with TRBJ2-5, with D maybe TRBD1 (6 bases). This CDR3 comprises 11 residues. Trimming pared 7 bases from V and 11 bases from J, leaving 14 bases between. The V gene's germline CDR1 is MNHEY and CDR2 SVGAGI.

CDR3 sequence (DNA): TGTGCCAGCAGTCTGAGGTTGGCGGCAAAAGAGACCCAGTACTTC. It translates to CASSLRLAAKETQYF. The V call is TRBV6-1, the J call TRBJ2-5; D gene uncertain. This CDR3 has 15 residues. Trimming removed 5 bases from V and 3 bases from J, with 16 bases in between. CDR1 MNHNS and CDR2 SASEGT come from the germline V gene.

Note on this clonotype: A much bigger clone sits one base away, suggesting this may be a read error. The genes are TRBV29-1 and TRBJ2-5; TRBD1 matches 11 bases. Gene TRBJ2-7 matches the end of the DNA better, so the J call may be wrong. Germline CDR1 SQVTM, CDR2 ANQGSEA. This CDR3 is 13 amino acids long. CDR3 protein: CSGGDRGFYEQYF. CDR3 bases: TGCAGCGGTGGGGACAGGGGGTTTTACGAGCAGTACTTC.

The table lists this clonotype with many counts. This rearrangement joins TRBV4-1 to TRBJ2-1, with 13 positions matching TRBD2. The CDR3 runs to 17 residues. Germline V CDR1 and CDR2: MGHRA, YSYEKL. Losses at the gene ends were 4 bases for V and 8 bases for J; bases not matched to a gene: 11. CDR3: CASSPLRTSGGADEQFF. The CDR3 bases are TGCGCCAGCAGCCCCCTACGAACTAGCGGGGGGGCCGATGAGCAGTTCTTC.

The gene calls are TRBV14 and TRBJ2-7, with D possibly TRBD1 on 6 matching bases. Germline values: CDR1 SGHDN, CDR2 FVKESK. Trimming cost V 8 bases and J 6 bases, with 17 bases left between them. CDR3 length: 13 residues. The CDR3 loop is CASGYNRAGEQYF. In nucleotides, the CDR3 is TGTGCCAGCGGCTACAACAGGGCTGGCGAGCAGTACTTC.

In this sample, this clonotype turned up many times. This chain joins TRBV9 and TRBJ1-2; D not certain. The CDR3 has 12 amino acids. Trimming took 0 bases from V and 4 from J, leaving 4 bases between them. Per germline, CDR1 SGDLS and CDR2 YYNGEE. The CDR3 DNA reads as TGTGCCAGCAGCGTAGGTCCCTATGGCTACACCTTC. Amino acid sequence: CASSVGPYGYTF.

This clonotype was counted only a few times. The rearrangement links TRBV27 to TRBJ1-6; D not resolved. The CDR3 has 14 residues. The V end lost 7 bases, the J end lost 7 bases, and 14 bases lay between the germline ends. CDR1 is MNHEY and CDR2 is SMNVEV in the germline V gene (reference sequence). CDR3 sequence (DNA): TGTGCCAGCACCCATCGCGTCATCAATTCACCCCTCCACTTT. This translates into CASTHRVINSPLHF.

The J gene is TRBJ2-5, the V gene TRBV2, with D unresolved. The CDR3 contains 15 residues. Germline V lookup: CDR1 SNHLY, CDR2 FYNNEI. V was cut by 4 bases and J by 0 bases, with 12 bases left in between. CDR3 bases: TGTGCCAGCAGTGGTATCAGAGTCCACCAAGAGACCCAGTACTTC. The encoded protein is CASSGIRVHQETQYF.

This clonotype was seen many times. The genes are TRBV10-2 and TRBJ2-1; D might be TRBD1 or TRBD2, each matching 5 bases. Germline V lookup: CDR1 WSHSY, CDR2 SAAADI. Trimming took 4 bases from V and 0 from J, leaving 10 bases between them. This CDR3 spans 15 amino acids. The CDR3 nucleotides read TGCGCCAGCAGTGGGGGGACGAGCTCCTACAATGAGCAGTTCTTC. This gives the protein CASSGGTSSYNEQFF.

This clonotype was seen once. Since a much larger clone is just one base distant, this may be a read error. The chain is built from TRBV29-1 and TRBJ1-2; D is possibly TRBD1 (5 bases). The V gene lost 1 base and the J gene lost 4 bases, with 16 bases spanning the gap. Germline-derived CDR1 and CDR2 are SQVTM and ANQGSEA. There are 15 residues in the CDR3. The chain's CDR3 is CSVEGGPTEIYGYTF. CDR3 coding DNA: TGCAGCGTTGAAGGAGGTCCGACAGAGATCTATGGCTACACCTTC.